Sequencing of this TCR beta chain was carried out in a study of molecular identifiers for immune sequencing clone quantification. Regarding the study as a whole: Clone sizes that are highly expanded could be underestimated when identical TCR molecules share a barcode. Spiked Jurkat TCR RNA equivalent to one cell was reportedly detectable in about a million naive cells.

As concerns this clonotype: The antigen is not known.

Libraries used roughly 18,000 to 1,000,000 sorted naive CD8 T cells and 10%, 30% or 50% RNA input. Naive CD8 T cells were sorted, and the gate applied was CD8+CD4-CCR7+CD45RA+. Germline V CDR1 and CDR2: SEHNR, FQNEAQ (reference sequence). The CDR3 is made up of 16 amino acids. With V trimmed by 5 bases and J by 7 bases, 8 bases remained unmatched. TCRdb itself ran the PCR reads through MiXCR, one entry per CDR3 protein. The table has 75,000 to 95,000 distinct CDR3 sequences, around 25% seen once. V and J are TRBV7-9 and TRBJ2-2; 12 bases line up with TRBD2. This TCR came from a human donor in good health. Some libraries in this study had Jurkat cell RNA spiked in. The sample comprised naive CD8+ T cells from blood, with Jurkat cell RNA spiked in. Subset meaning: FACS-sorted CD8+CD4-CCR7+CD45RA+ naive T cells. The CDR3 DNA follows: TGTGCCAGCAGCCCGACTAGCGGGAGCCATAGCGGGGAGCTGTTTTTT. It yields the protein CASSPTSGSHSGELFF.